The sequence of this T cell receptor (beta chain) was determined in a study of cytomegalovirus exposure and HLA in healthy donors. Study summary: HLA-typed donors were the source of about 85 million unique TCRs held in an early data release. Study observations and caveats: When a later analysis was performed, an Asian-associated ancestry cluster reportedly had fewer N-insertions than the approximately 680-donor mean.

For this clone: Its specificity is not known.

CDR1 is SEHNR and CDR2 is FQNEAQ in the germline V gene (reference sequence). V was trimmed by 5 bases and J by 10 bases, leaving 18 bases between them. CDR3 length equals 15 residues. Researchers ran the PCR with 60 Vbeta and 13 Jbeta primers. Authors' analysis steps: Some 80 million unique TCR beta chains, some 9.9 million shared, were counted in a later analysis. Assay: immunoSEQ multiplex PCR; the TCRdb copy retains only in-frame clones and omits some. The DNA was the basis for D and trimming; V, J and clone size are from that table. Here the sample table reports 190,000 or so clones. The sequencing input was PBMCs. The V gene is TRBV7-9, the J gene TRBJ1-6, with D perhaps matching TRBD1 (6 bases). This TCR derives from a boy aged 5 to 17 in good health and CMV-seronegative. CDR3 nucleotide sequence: TGTGCCAGCAGCCGAGGCGGGCAGGGGAACTCACCCCTCCACTTT. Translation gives CASSRGGQGNSPLHF.